The 20 T cell receptor beta chains below come from one sample, sequenced in a study of T-cell reconstitution after alpha-beta-depleted transplantation in children. Unique molecular identifiers tagged the TCRbeta library. Each CDR3 protein is one row after TCRdb ran MiXCR on the PCR reads. The sample lists some 500,000 distinct CDR3 sequences; 18% were seen once. This material consisted of PBMCs from the stem cell graft donor, taken from the stem cell graft. The receptors derive from a human donor who donated a stem cell graft to a child with acute lymphoblastic leukemia.

The CDR3 sequence: CASSTYRYATNEKLFF. The DNA for the CDR3 is TGTGCCAGCAGCACATACAGATATGCAACTAATGAAAAACTGTTTTTT. This sequence joins TRBV12-3 or TRBV12-4 and TRBJ1-4; D is ambiguous. V gave up 6 bases and J gave up 0 bases, with 14 bases separating them. The CDR3 sequence is 16 residues long.

This clonotype was detected a few times. The chain carries TRBV7-2 and TRBJ2-1; TRBD2 might be the D (5 bases). CDR1 is SGHTA and CDR2 is FQGNSA in the germline V gene. With 6 bases removed from V and 7 bases from J, the gap between germline ends came to 22 bases. CDR3 length: 16 amino acids. The CDR3 spells CASSHLLVFRVNEQFF. DNA for the CDR3: TGTGCCAGCAGTCACCTACTAGTGTTTCGGGTTAATGAGCAGTTCTTC.

The gene calls are TRBV12-3 or TRBV12-4 and TRBJ2-3; 8 bases agree with TRBD2. V was pared by 2 bases and J by 2 bases, with 6 bases of the junction left unmatched. This CDR3 comprises 16 residues. The CDR3 sequence is CASSLSPAGATDTQYF. The CDR3, as DNA: TGTGCCAGCAGTTTATCACCAGCGGGAGCCACAGATACGCAGTATTTT.

This rearrangement joins TRBV6-1 to TRBJ2-1; perhaps TRBD2 as D (5 bases). V lost 6 bases and J lost 3, with 9 bases in between. The V gene's germline CDR1 is MNHNS and CDR2 SASEGT. The length of the CDR3 is 13 residues. The CDR3 region is CASRAGFYNEQFF. CDR3 sequence (DNA): TGTGCCAGCAGGGCGGGTTTCTACAATGAGCAGTTCTTC.

This sequence joins TRBV20-1 and TRBJ2-1; the match to TRBD2 covers 7 bases. CDR3 length: 17 amino acids. Germline CDR1 and CDR2: DFQATT and SNEGSKA (reference sequence). V lost 1 base to trimming and J lost 2 bases; unmatched junction nucleotides: 11. The CDR3 protein is CSARAQRGGRAYNEQFF. In DNA form, the CDR3 reads TGCAGTGCTAGAGCCCAGCGCGGGGGAAGGGCCTACAATGAGCAGTTCTTC.

In its sample, this clonotype was seen a few times. The CDR3 loop reads CASSPGGGASYNEQFF. The CDR3 DNA follows: TGCGCCAGCAGCCCCGGGGGGGGAGCTAGCTACAATGAGCAGTTCTTC. V is TRBV5-1 and J is TRBJ2-1; 8 bases are shared with TRBD2. Germline V lookup: CDR1 SGHRS, CDR2 YFSETQ. V gave up 4 bases and J gave up 3 bases; unmatched junction bases: 9. This CDR3 is 16 amino acids long.

This clonotype came up a few times. The chain has TRBV7-3 and TRBJ2-1; D is tentatively TRBD1 or TRBD2 (5 bases each). CDR1 SGHTA and CDR2 FQGTGA come from the germline V gene. The CDR3 runs to 14 residues. V lost 0 bases to trimming and J lost 6 bases, with 9 bases between them. CDR3 bases: TGTGCCAGCAGCTTAACAAGGGACGGCAATGAGCAGTTCTTC. Encoded protein: CASSLTRDGNEQFF.

This clonotype was seen a few times. The gene calls are TRBV20-1 and TRBJ2-7; maybe TRBD2 (6 bases). CDR1 and CDR2 from the germline V gene are DFQATT and SNEGSKA (reference sequence). V was cut by 2 bases and J by 7 bases, with 15 bases left in between. The CDR3 length is 13 residues. The CDR3 protein is CSARSLGGKEQYF. CDR3 sequence (DNA): TGCAGTGCTAGATCACTCGGAGGGAAAGAGCAGTACTTC.

In this sample, this clonotype turned up a few times. V gene TRBV9 combines with J gene TRBJ1-2, with D hard to call. The CDR3 extends over 14 amino acids. V was cut by 3 bases and J by 3 bases, with 12 bases left in between. The germline CDR1 and CDR2 sequences are SGDLS and YYNGEE. CDR3 bases: TGTGCCAGCAGCGCCTTGGGAGTGGACTATGGCTACACCTTC. It yields the protein CASSALGVDYGYTF.

The CDR3 here is CASSLGKVDSEQYF. The DNA of the CDR3 is TGTGCCAGCAGCTTAGGGAAGGTCGATTCCGAGCAGTACTTC. The V call is TRBV7-8, the J call TRBJ2-7; D unresolved. The CDR3 loop spans 14 amino acids. Germline loops: CDR1 SGHVS, CDR2 FQNEAQ. Trimming removed 1 base at V and 6 bases at J, with 13 bases between. Full variable domain (outside the CDR3, taken from reference TRBV7-8 and TRBJ2-7): GAGVSQSPRYKVAKRGQDVALRCDPISGHVSLFWYQQALGQGPEFLTYFQNEAQLDKSGLPSDRFFAERPEGSVSTLKIQRTQQEDSAVYLCASSLGKVDSEQYFGPGTRLTVT.

The gene calls are TRBV9 and TRBJ1-5, with D possibly being TRBD1 (6 bases). The V end was cut by 0 bases, the J end by 7 bases, with 14 bases between. The CDR3 covers 15 residues. The V gene's germline CDR1 is SGDLS and CDR2 YYNGEE. The CDR3 spells CASSVDGGSGQPQHF. CDR3 sequence (DNA): TGTGCCAGCAGCGTAGACGGGGGCTCGGGACAGCCCCAGCATTTT.

The chain combines TRBV29-1 with TRBJ2-3; D is unresolved. CDR3 length: 12 residues. Deletions cut 4 bases from V and 4 bases from J, with 9 bases between. Germline CDR1 SQVTM, CDR2 ANQGSEA. The CDR3 sequence: CSVAWGADTQYF. The DNA for the CDR3 is TGCAGCGTTGCCTGGGGTGCAGATACGCAGTATTTT.

This clonotype was detected a few times. The gene calls are TRBV29-1 and TRBJ2-2, with D perhaps TRBD2 (6 bases). The CDR3 contains 13 residues. Per germline, CDR1 SQVTM and CDR2 ANQGSEA. With 6 bases removed from V and 7 bases from J, the gap between germline ends came to 15 bases. The CDR3 region is CSVEGLANGELFF. The CDR3 coding sequence is TGCAGCGTGGAGGGGTTAGCGAACGGGGAGCTGTTTTTT.

The CDR3 DNA follows: TGCGCCAGCAGCCAAATTATGCAGGCCACCGGTGGACTGTTTTTT. It encodes CASSQIMQATGGLFF. The V call is TRBV4-1, the J call TRBJ1-4; D remains ambiguous. V lost 2 bases to trimming and J lost 13 bases, with 20 bases between them. This CDR3 has 15 amino acids. Germline V gene sequence: CDR1 MGHRA, CDR2 YSYEKL.

The chain is built from TRBV27 and TRBJ1-5; a weak D match, TRBD1 (5 bases). Germline assignment: CDR1 MNHEY and CDR2 SMNVEV (reference sequence). The V end was cut by 4 bases, the J end by 1 base, with 8 bases between. The CDR3 is 14 amino acids. CDR3 amino acids: CASSSGGSNQPQHF. The CDR3 coding sequence is TGTGCCAGCAGTTCCGGGGGAAGCAATCAGCCCCAGCATTTT.

This clonotype came up a few times. This rearrangement joins TRBV5-1 to TRBJ2-7, with TRBD1 matching 7 bases. From germline, CDR1 is SGHRS and CDR2 YFSETQ. After removal of 0 bases from V and 4 bases from J, the junction contained 4 bases not matched to a gene. CDR3 length: 14 residues. DNA for the CDR3: TGCGCCAGCAGCTTGGGGGGACAGTCTTACGAGCAGTACTTC. It translates to CASSLGGQSYEQYF.

The V and J genes are TRBV7-8 and TRBJ2-5, with TRBD1 as a possible D gene (5 bases). CDR1 and CDR2 (germline): SGHVS, FQNEAQ. V lost 2 bases to trimming and J lost 0 bases, with 10 bases between them. The CDR3 loop spans 15 amino acids. Written as DNA, the CDR3 is TGTGCCAGCAGCTTACGACAGACGTACCAAGAGACCCAGTACTTC. Amino acids: CASSLRQTYQETQYF.

This clonotype has just a few counts. V usage is TRBV27 and J usage is TRBJ2-5; D gene unclear. Looked up from germline, CDR1 is MNHEY and CDR2 is SMNVEV (reference sequence). The length of the CDR3 is 14 residues. V lost 0 bases and J lost 3, with 8 bases in between. The CDR3 sequence is CASSLSGSEETQYF. CDR3 sequence (DNA): TGTGCCAGCAGTTTATCAGGCTCCGAAGAGACCCAGTACTTC.

This clonotype came up a few times. The rearrangement joins TRBV2 to TRBJ2-7; D might be TRBD1 (6 bases). The ends were cut back, 10 bases at V and 2 bases at J, with 18 bases in the middle. CDR3 length: 14 residues. Germline V gives CDR1 SNHLY, CDR2 FYNNEI. The DNA for the CDR3 is TGTGCCACCTACTCGAGACAGGAGACCTACGAGCAGTACTTC. This encodes CATYSRQETYEQYF.

This clonotype was counted between two and nine times. The genes are TRBV5-4 and TRBJ2-1, with unresolved D. From germline, CDR1 is SGHNT and CDR2 YYREEE (reference sequence). V was cut by 3 bases and J by 1 base, with 14 bases left in between. This CDR3 has 16 residues. The CDR3 sequence is CASSSPLTESYNEQFF. As DNA, the CDR3 is TGTGCCAGCAGCTCCCCCCTAACGGAATCCTACAATGAGCAGTTCTTC.